These 15 T cell receptor beta chains share one sample of origin, sequenced in a study of blood T cell repertoires in COVID-19 (TCRdb year 2020). The library was generated by the immunoSEQ multiplex PCR assay. In TCRdb, the immuneACCESS table is reduced to in-frame sequences with V and J assigned. These tables do not hold every clone; where another copy was compared, an unresolved V gene accounts for under half, and the others remain unexplained. The sample has tens of thousands of clones on record, roughly 77% of them singletons. Together, the top ten hold around 38% of the sample. The sample was peripheral blood. The receptors shown here come from a man older than 75 with active or convalescent COVID-19.

The chain joins TRBV10-3 to TRBJ2-7; the match to TRBD2 covers 10 bases. Germline-derived CDR1 and CDR2 are ENHRY and SYGVKD. This CDR3 is 15 amino acids long. V trimming: 6 bases; J trimming: 2 bases; junction bases outside the gene matches: 7. In DNA, the CDR3 is TGTGCCATCAGGGAGCGGGAGGGTAGGGCCTACGAGCAGTACTTC. It yields the protein CAIREREGRAYEQYF.

The CDR3 reads CASSHYEQYF. The CDR3, as DNA: TGTGCCAGCAGTCACTACGAGCAGTACTTC. The rearrangement links TRBV28 to TRBJ2-7; D uncertain. The CDR3 has 10 residues. Between the trimmed V and J ends, which lost 5 bases and 3 bases, there was a span of 2 bases. CDR1 is MDHEN, CDR2 SYDVKM, per germline.

The genes are TRBV3-1 (or the pseudogene TRBV3-2) and TRBJ1-6; 9 bases are shared with TRBD1. Germline assignment: CDR1 LGHDT and CDR2 YNNKEL (reference sequence). The CDR3 contains 15 residues. V trimming: 4 bases; J trimming: 5 bases; junction bases outside the gene matches: 3. The DNA of the CDR3 is TGTGCCAGCAGCCGTAGGACAGGGGATAATTCACCCCTCCACTTT. This gives the protein CASSRRTGDNSPLHF.

In its sample, this clone was seen a few times. The V call is TRBV9, the J call TRBJ2-3, with D maybe TRBD2 (6 bases). CDR3 size: 16 residues. Germline V CDR1 and CDR2: SGDLS, YYNGEE. The ends were cut back, 3 bases at V and 4 bases at J, with 18 bases in the middle. The CDR3 DNA reads as TGTGCCAGCAGCGGACCGATGACGGGAGCGGCAGATACGCAGTATTTT. Translating gives CASSGPMTGAADTQYF.

The chain recombines TRBV28 with TRBJ2-7, with a tentative D call TRBD1 (5 bases). The germline V gene encodes CDR1 MDHEN and CDR2 SYDVKM. V was clipped by 3 bases and J by 2 bases, with 8 bases between them. The CDR3 loop spans 13 amino acids. The CDR3: CASSLYRTYEQYF. DNA of the CDR3: TGTGCCAGCAGTTTGTACAGGACCTACGAGCAGTACTTC.

The chain employs TRBV7-9 and TRBJ1-4, with D possibly matching TRBD1 (5 bases). Germline V gene data show CDR1 as SEHNR and CDR2 as FQNEAQ (reference sequence). The ends were cut back, 0 bases at V and 8 bases at J, with 10 bases in the middle. The CDR3 is 14 residues long. The CDR3 DNA reads TGTGCCAGCAGCTTAGCCGGGGGGTACGAAAAACTGTTTTTT. Its translation: CASSLAGGYEKLFF.

J is TRBJ2-1 and V is TRBV29-1; D is perhaps TRBD2 (5 bases). V was pared by 1 base and J by 4 bases, with 11 bases between. CDR3 length: 14 residues. Germline values: CDR1 SQVTM, CDR2 ANQGSEA. The CDR3 loop is CSVEGLREYNEQFF. The CDR3 bases are TGCAGCGTTGAAGGGTTACGGGAATACAATGAGCAGTTCTTC.

The chain joins TRBV19 to TRBJ1-1; no definite D call. With 3 bases removed from V and 1 base from J, the gap between germline ends came to 12 bases. CDR1 LNHDA and CDR2 SQIVND come from the germline V gene (reference sequence). The CDR3 contains 15 residues. CDR3 residues: CASSIAAGGNTEAFF. CDR3 nucleotides: TGTGCCAGTAGTATTGCGGCGGGAGGGAACACTGAAGCTTTCTTT. Looking up the rest from reference TRBV19 and TRBJ1-1 gives the full variable domain: DGGITQSPKYLFRKEGQNVTLSCEQNLNHDAMYWYRQDPGQGLRLIYYSQIVNDFQKGDIAEGYSVSREKKESFPLTVTSAQKNPTAFYLCASSIAAGGNTEAFFGQGTRLTVV.

The genes are TRBV10-3 and TRBJ2-7, with 8 bases identical to TRBD2. This CDR3 region has 14 residues. V lost 6 bases to trimming and J lost 2 bases; unmatched junction nucleotides: 6. Germline V gives CDR1 ENHRY, CDR2 SYGVKD. This CDR3 reads CAIRAGDGAYEQYF. CDR3 nucleotides: TGTGCCATCAGAGCGGGAGACGGAGCCTACGAGCAGTACTTC.

This chain links TRBV11-2 with TRBJ2-2, with 10 bases that match TRBD1. CDR1 SGHAT and CDR2 FQNNGV come from the germline V gene. With 8 bases clipped from V and 4 bases from J, the junction kept 13 bases outside the gene matches. This CDR3 has 17 residues. CDR3 sequence: CASRYRGGTGVTGELFF. CDR3 in DNA: TGTGCCAGCCGCTACCGGGGGGGGACAGGGGTCACCGGGGAGCTGTTTTTT. Complete variable domain (other parts from reference TRBV11-2 and TRBJ2-2): EAGVAQSPRYKIIEKRQSVAFWCNPISGHATLYWYQQILGQGPKLLIQFQNNGVVDDSQLPKDRFSAERLKGVDSTLKIQPAKLEDSAVYLCASRYRGGTGVTGELFFGEGSRLTVL.

The J gene is TRBJ2-1, the V gene TRBV7-2; 12 nucleotides match TRBD2. This CDR3 has 15 amino acids. The V segment lost 5 bases and the J segment 4 bases; nucleotides outside the gene matches: 3. CDR1 SGHTA and CDR2 FQGNSA come from the germline V gene. The CDR3 region has the DNA TGTGCCAGCAGCAGGACTAGCGGGGAGTACAATGAGCAGTTCTTC. Translating it yields CASSRTSGEYNEQFF. The whole variable domain, remainder taken from reference TRBV7-2 and TRBJ2-1, is GAGVSQSPSNKVTEKGKDVELRCDPISGHTALYWYRQSLGQGLEFLIYFQGNSAPDKSGLPSDRFSAERTGGSVSTLTIQRTQQEDSAVYLCASSRTSGEYNEQFFGPGTRLTVL.

CDR3 nucleotide sequence: TGTGCCAGCACCAGGGGAGATACGCAGTATTTT. As protein: CASTRGDTQYF. The gene calls are TRBV12-3 or TRBV12-4 and TRBJ2-3; perhaps TRBD1 as D (6 bases). Deletions cut 7 bases from V and 5 bases from J, with 7 bases between. The CDR3 length is 11 residues.

The chain employs TRBV4-2 and TRBJ2-6; D call uncertain. Germline lookup yields CDR1 LGHNA and CDR2 YNFKEQ. V lost 0 bases and J 0 bases, leaving 6 bases between the germline ends. The CDR3 spans 16 residues. In DNA, the CDR3 is TGTGCCAGCAGCCAAGATCTAGGCTCTGGGGCCAACGTCCTGACTTTC. This gives the protein CASSQDLGSGANVLTF.

The V call is TRBV29-1, the J call TRBJ2-3, with 9 positions matching TRBD2. The germline V gene has CDR1 SQVTM and CDR2 ANQGSEA. J was trimmed by 0 bases and V by 8 bases; bases with no gene match: 6. This CDR3 is 14 amino acids long. The CDR3 bases are TGCAGCTCTTCGACTAGCGGTAGCACAGATACGCAGTATTTT. Its protein product is CSSSTSGSTDTQYF.

The rearrangement uses TRBV5-1 and TRBJ2-3; the match to TRBD2 covers 9 bases. The CDR3 contains 19 residues. Germline CDR1 and CDR2: SGHRS and YFSETQ. J gave up 0 bases and V 1 base, and 12 bases lay outside the gene matches. The CDR3 here is CASSLWLAGSHASTDTQYF. CDR3 in DNA: TGCGCCAGCAGCTTGTGGCTAGCGGGATCCCATGCTAGCACAGATACGCAGTATTTT. The full variable domain, with the rest looked up from reference TRBV5-1 and TRBJ2-3, is KAGVTQTPRYLIKTRGQQVTLSCSPISGHRSVSWYQQTPGQGLQFLFEYFSETQRNKGNFPGRFSGRQFSNSRSEMNVSTLELGDSALYLCASSLWLAGSHASTDTQYFGPGTRLTVL.